This T cell receptor (beta chain) was identified during a study of monozygotic twins with cystic fibrosis. Whole-study context: With approximately 14 PCR cycles, barcoded libraries came from about 3 micrograms of fragmented DNA. Overall study results and limits: The repertoire was suggested to be naive-dominated, clonality median around 0.0089. Unrelated CF individuals shared fewer identical clonotypes than monozygotic CF twins. In 13 of 16 pairs, V gene usage was closest to the co-twin's.

This table comes from immunoSEQ multiplex PCR, and its TCRdb copy is limited to in-frame clones, with some not included. The sample yields over 20,000 clones, approximately 90% seen once. CDR1 SNHLY and CDR2 FYNNEI come from the germline V gene. The CDR3 totals 14 residues. V lost 6 bases and J lost 4; bases outside the gene matches: 6. This clone was observed a single time. What it binds is not known. This clonotype was obtained from a girl aged 2 to 10 with cystic fibrosis. Sequencing was performed on blood. The chain has TRBV2 and TRBJ1-2; 9 bases are a match to TRBD1. The CDR3 loop is CASSPGQGTYGYTF. The CDR3 DNA reads as TGTGCCAGCAGCCCAGGACAGGGGACCTATGGCTACACCTTC.